One TCR beta chain is described in this entry. Its antigen is currently unknown. This entry is derived from a study of cytomegalovirus exposure and HLA in healthy donors. Whole-study results and caveats: Association of 16,951 TCR beta sequences with HLA alleles was found at 0.05 false discovery rate in a later analysis. In an earlier analysis, about 90% or about 30%: the productive usage of most TCR beta V segments. Researchers reported in a later analysis that common viral pathogens appeared linked to several top clusters.

With 0 bases clipped from V and 2 bases from J, the junction kept 5 bases outside the gene matches. The CDR3 runs to 15 residues. The germline V gene encodes CDR1 GTSNPN and CDR2 SVGIG (reference sequence). The PCR employed 60 Vbeta primers together with 13 Jbeta primers. Sequencing was performed with immunoSEQ multiplex PCR; in TCRdb, only in-frame clones are kept and a portion is missing. The table shows 120,000 to 150,000 clones, with around 80% occurring only once. This chain uses TRBV30 with TRBJ2-7, with TRBD1 matching 9 bases. The TCR originated in a man aged 35-49 years in good health and CMV-seronegative. The sequenced sample was PBMCs. In nucleotides, the CDR3 is TGTGCCTGGAGTGTTTTTAACAGGGGGCCCTACGAGCAGTACTTC. This translates into CAWSVFNRGPYEQYF.